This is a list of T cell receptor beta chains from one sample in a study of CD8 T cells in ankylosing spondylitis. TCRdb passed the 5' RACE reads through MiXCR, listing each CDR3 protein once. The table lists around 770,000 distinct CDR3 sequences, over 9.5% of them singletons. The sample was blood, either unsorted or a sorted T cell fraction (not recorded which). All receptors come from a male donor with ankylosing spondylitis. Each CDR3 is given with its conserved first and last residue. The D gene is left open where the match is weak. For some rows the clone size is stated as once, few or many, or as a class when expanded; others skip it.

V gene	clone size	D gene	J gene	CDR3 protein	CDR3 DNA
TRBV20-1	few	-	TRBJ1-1	CSARDPQGSSEAFF	TGCAGTGCTAGAGATCCCCAGGGGAGCTCCGAAGCTTTCTTT
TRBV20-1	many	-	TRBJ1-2	CSARDKTDPYGYTF	TGCAGTGCTAGAGACAAGACGGACCCCTATGGCTACACCTTC
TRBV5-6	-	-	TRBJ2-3	CASSYDRSTDTQYF	TGTGCCAGCAGCTATGACCGAAGCACAGATACGCAGTATTTT
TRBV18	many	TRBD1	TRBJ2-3	CASSPGQGGDTQYF	TGTGCCAGCTCACCTGGACAGGGTGGAGATACGCAGTATTTT
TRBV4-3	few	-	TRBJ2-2	CASSPSLGYANTGELFF	TGCGCCAGCAGCCCTAGTCTCGGATACGCGAACACCGGGGAGCTGTTTTTT
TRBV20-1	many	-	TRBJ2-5	CSGSRETQYF	TGCAGTGGATCAAGGGAGACCCAGTACTTC
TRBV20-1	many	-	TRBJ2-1	CSARDVPSIVTYNEQFF	TGCAGTGCTAGAGATGTTCCCTCAATTGTGACCTACAATGAGCAGTTCTTC
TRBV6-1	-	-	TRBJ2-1	CASTLELGSYNEQFF	TGTGCCAGCACTCTGGAGTTGGGCTCCTACAATGAGCAGTTCTTC
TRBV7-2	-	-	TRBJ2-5	CASSLGSVPETQYF	TGTGCCAGCAGCTTAGGAAGCGTCCCAGAGACCCAGTACTTC
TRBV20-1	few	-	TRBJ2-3	CSARGGGAPDTQYF	TGCAGTGCTAGGGGTGGCGGGGCCCCAGATACGCAGTATTTT
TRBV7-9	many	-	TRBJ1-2	CASRAQAAQGYTF	TGTGCCAGCAGAGCACAGGCGGCGCAAGGCTACACCTTC
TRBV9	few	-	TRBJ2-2	CASSGPHRGADTGELFF	TGTGCCAGCAGCGGCCCCCATAGGGGAGCGGACACCGGGGAGCTGTTTTTT
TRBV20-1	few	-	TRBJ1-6	CSARDVNSPLHF	TGCAGTGCTAGAGACGTGAATTCACCCCTCCACTTT
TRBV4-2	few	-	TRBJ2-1	CASSHRDSEQFF	TGTGCCAGCAGCCACAGGGACTCTGAGCAGTTCTTC
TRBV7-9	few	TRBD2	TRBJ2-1	CASSPTSWSSYNEQFF	TGTGCCAGCAGCCCGACTAGCTGGAGCTCCTACAATGAGCAGTTCTTC
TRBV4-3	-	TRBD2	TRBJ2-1	CASSHTGTSLEQFF	TGCGCCAGCAGCCATACCGGGACTAGTTTGGAGCAGTTCTTC
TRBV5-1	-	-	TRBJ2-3	CASSLAGPHTDTQYF	TGCGCCAGCAGCTTGGCAGGGCCGCACACAGATACGCAGTATTTT
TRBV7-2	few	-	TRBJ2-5	CASSLMSQETQYF	TGTGCCAGCAGCTTAATGTCGCAAGAGACCCAGTACTTC
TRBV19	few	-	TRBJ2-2	CASSLQRSGELFF	TGTGCCAGTAGTCTTCAACGGTCCGGGGAGCTGTTTTTT
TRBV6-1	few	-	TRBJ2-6	CASTWTASSGANVLTF	TGTGCCAGCACCTGGACCGCGAGCTCTGGGGCCAACGTCCTGACTTTC
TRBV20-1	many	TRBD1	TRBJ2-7	CSGRGQGAYEQYF	TGCAGTGGAAGGGGACAGGGGGCCTACGAGCAGTACTTC
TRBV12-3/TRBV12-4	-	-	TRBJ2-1	CASSLLGTGEQFF	TGTGCCAGCAGTTTGTTAGGGACCGGGGAGCAGTTCTTC
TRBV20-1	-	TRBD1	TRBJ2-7	CSARGTGRDEQYF	TGCAGTGCTAGGGGGACAGGGAGAGACGAGCAGTACTTC
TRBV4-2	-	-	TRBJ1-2	CASSQEITGSNYGYTF	TGTGCCAGCAGCCAAGAAATCACAGGCAGTAACTATGGCTACACCTTC
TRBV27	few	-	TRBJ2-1	CASSLLVSNEQFF	TGTGCCAGCAGTTTACTAGTGAGCAATGAGCAGTTCTTC
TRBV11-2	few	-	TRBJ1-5	CASSLGGTNYQPQHF	TGTGCCAGCAGCTTAGGGGGGACAAACTATCAGCCCCAGCATTTT
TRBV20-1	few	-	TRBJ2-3	CSARVPTKADTQYF	TGCAGTGCTAGAGTACCTACTAAGGCAGATACGCAGTATTTT
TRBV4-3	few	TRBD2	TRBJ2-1	CASSQERGGRGDEQFF	TGCGCCAGCAGCCAAGAACGAGGCGGGAGAGGCGATGAGCAGTTCTTC
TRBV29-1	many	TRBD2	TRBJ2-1	CSVWTSGTNEQFF	TGCAGCGTATGGACTAGCGGGACAAATGAGCAGTTCTTC
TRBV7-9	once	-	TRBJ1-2	CASSFGRVDYGYTF	TGTGCCAGCAGCTTTGGCAGGGTGGACTATGGCTACACCTTC
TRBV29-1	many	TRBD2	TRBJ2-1	CSVALAASYNEQFF	TGCAGCGTTGCGCTAGCGGCTTCCTACAATGAGCAGTTCTTC